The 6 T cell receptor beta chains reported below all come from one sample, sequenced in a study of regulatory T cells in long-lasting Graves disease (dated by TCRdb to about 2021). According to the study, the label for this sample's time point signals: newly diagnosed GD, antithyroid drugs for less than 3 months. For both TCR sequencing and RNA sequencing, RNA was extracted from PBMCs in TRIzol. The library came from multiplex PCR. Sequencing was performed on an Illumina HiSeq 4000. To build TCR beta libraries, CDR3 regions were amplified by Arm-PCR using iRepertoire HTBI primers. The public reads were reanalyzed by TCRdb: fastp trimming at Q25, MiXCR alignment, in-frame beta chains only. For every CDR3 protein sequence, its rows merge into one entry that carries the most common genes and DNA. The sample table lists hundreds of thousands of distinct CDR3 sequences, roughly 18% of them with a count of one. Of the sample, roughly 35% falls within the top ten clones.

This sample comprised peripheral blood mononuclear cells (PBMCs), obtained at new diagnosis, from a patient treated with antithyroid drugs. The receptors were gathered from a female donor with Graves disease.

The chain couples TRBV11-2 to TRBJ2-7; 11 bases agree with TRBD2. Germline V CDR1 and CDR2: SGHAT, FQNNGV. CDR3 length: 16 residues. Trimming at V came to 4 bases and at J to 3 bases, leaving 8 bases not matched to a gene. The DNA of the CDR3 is TGTGCCAGCAGCTCGCCGGGACTAGCGGCTCTCTACGAGCAGTACTTC. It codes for CASSSPGLAALYEQYF.

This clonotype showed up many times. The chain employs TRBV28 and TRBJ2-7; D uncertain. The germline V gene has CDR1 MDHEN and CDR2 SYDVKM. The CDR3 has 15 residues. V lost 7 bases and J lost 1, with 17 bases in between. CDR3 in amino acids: CASTYRPTGSYEQYF. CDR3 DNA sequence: TGTGCCAGCACCTATCGCCCCACCGGGTCCTACGAGCAGTACTTC.

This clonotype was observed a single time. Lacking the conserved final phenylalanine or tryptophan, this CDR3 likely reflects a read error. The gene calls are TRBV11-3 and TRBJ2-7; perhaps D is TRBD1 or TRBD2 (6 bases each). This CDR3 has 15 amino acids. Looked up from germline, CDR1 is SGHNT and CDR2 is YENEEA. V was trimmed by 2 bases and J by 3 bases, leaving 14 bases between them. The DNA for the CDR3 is TGTGCCAGCAGCTTAAGGGGGACTGGGTGCTACGAGCAGTACTTG. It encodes CASSLRGTGCYEQYL.

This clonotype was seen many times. The CDR3 region is CASSIRDHQVEQYF. The CDR3 DNA is TGTGCCAGTAGTATAAGGGACCACCAGGTCGAGCAGTACTTC. The genes are TRBV19 and TRBJ2-7; either TRBD1 or TRBD2 may supply D (5 bases each). Germline-derived CDR1 and CDR2 are LNHDA and SQIVND (reference sequence). V lost 2 bases and J lost 6, with 14 bases in between. The CDR3 length is 14 residues.

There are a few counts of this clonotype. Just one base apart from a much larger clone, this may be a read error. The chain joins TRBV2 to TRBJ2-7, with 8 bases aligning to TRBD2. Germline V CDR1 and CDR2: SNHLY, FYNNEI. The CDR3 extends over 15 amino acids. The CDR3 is CASSEVAGSTDERYF. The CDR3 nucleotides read TGTGCCAGCAGCGAAGTAGCGGGGAGTACCGACGAGCGGTACTTC. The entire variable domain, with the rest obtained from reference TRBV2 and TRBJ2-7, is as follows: EPEVTQTPSHQVTQMGQEVILRCVPISNHLYFYWYRQILGQKVEFLVSFYNNEISEKSEIFDDQFSVERPDGSNFTLKIRSTKLEDSAMYFCASSEVAGSTDERYFGPGTRLTVT.

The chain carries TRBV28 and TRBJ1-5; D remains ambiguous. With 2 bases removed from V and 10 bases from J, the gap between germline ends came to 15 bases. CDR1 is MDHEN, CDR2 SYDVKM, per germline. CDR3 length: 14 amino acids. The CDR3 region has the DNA TGTGCCAGCAGTTTAGTGAGCATCGGTAGACCCCAGCATTTT. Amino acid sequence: CASSLVSIGRPQHF.